These T cell receptor beta chains were read from a single sample in a study of chemoradiotherapy in HPV16-positive cancers. TCRdb keeps only in-frame clones here, not all; method: immunoSEQ multiplex PCR. The repertoire holds under 30,000 clones, with roughly 95% as singletons. The sample was acquired from a patient who underwent chemoradiotherapy. The source is a human donor with HPV-associated anogenital cancer. The CDR3 runs from the conserved cysteine through the conserved F or W. D genes are given only for firm matches. Not every row has a clone size; where given, it reads once, few, many or a size class.

clone_size j_call d_call v_call cdr3_aa cdr3_nt
- TRBJ2-7 TRBD1 TRBV11-2 CASSFNKGTGSYEQYF TGTGCCAGCAGCTTTAATAAAGGGACAGGCTCCTACGAGCAGTACTTC
- TRBJ2-1 - TRBV19 CASSIVAYNEQFF TGTGCCAGTAGTATAGTTGCGTACAATGAGCAGTTCTTC
- TRBJ2-2 - TRBV28 CASNLAGPGAGELFF TGTGCCAGCAACTTGGCCGGACCTGGCGCCGGGGAGCTGTTTTTT
- TRBJ2-3 - TRBV5-4 CASSLRQNTDTQYF TGTGCCAGCAGCTTGAGACAGAACACAGATACGCAGTATTTT
- TRBJ2-1 - TRBV6-5 CASKTGGPTYNEQFF TGTGCCAGCAAGACTGGAGGGCCTACCTACAATGAGCAGTTCTTC
- TRBJ2-5 TRBD1 TRBV28 CASSLTGGNQETQYF TGTGCCAGCAGCCTGACAGGGGGGAACCAAGAGACCCAGTACTTC
- TRBJ2-3 TRBD2 TRBV2 CASRGTSGASTDTQYF TGTGCCAGCAGGGGGACTAGCGGGGCTAGCACAGATACGCAGTATTTT
- TRBJ1-2 - TRBV6-6 CASSYAGTANYGYTF TGTGCCAGCAGTTACGCCGGGACCGCCAACTATGGCTACACCTTC
- TRBJ1-1 - TRBV11-2 CASSLEFGTEAFF TGTGCCAGCAGCTTAGAGTTCGGCACTGAAGCTTTCTTT
- TRBJ1-2 - TRBV7-9 CASSLDNYGYTF TGTGCCAGCAGCCTAGACAACTATGGCTACACCTTC
- TRBJ2-5 - TRBV18 CASSPFISSSETQYF TGTGCCAGCTCACCATTCATCAGTTCAAGCGAGACCCAGTACTTC
- TRBJ2-1 - TRBV19 CASSIGAGRTYNEQFF TGTGCCAGTAGTATCGGAGCCGGCCGCACCTACAATGAGCAGTTCTTC
- TRBJ2-2 TRBD2 TRBV9 CASSVALAGGLAETGELFF TGTGCCAGCAGCGTAGCACTAGCGGGGGGGCTCGCGGAGACCGGGGAGCTGTTTTTT
- TRBJ1-5 - TRBV6-8 CASTAPPQTGPGTEGCNQPQHF TGTGCCAGCACCGCCCCCCCCCAGACAGGCCCCGGGACCGAGGGCTGTAATCAGCCCCAGCATTTT
- TRBJ2-7 - TRBV5-1 CASRNPGSYEQYF TGCGCCAGCAGGAACCCAGGCTCCTACGAGCAGTACTTC
- TRBJ1-1 - TRBV19 CASSPPGRSNTEAFF TGTGCCAGTAGTCCGCCGGGACGGTCGAACACTGAAGCTTTCTTT
- TRBJ1-1 TRBD1 TRBV5-1 CASSLTGEENTEAFF TGCGCCAGCAGCTTGACAGGGGAGGAGAACACTGAAGCTTTCTTT
- TRBJ2-7 - TRBV2 CASSVQGTYEQYF TGTGCCAGCAGTGTACAGGGCACCTACGAGCAGTACTTC
- TRBJ1-1 TRBD1 TRBV28 CASSLTGAENEAFF TGTGCCAGCAGTCTGACAGGGGCCGAGAATGAAGCTTTCTTT
- TRBJ1-2 TRBD1 TRBV19 CASSAQRDRGLYGYTF TGTGCCAGTAGCGCTCAAAGGGACAGGGGGCTCTATGGCTACACCTTC
once TRBJ1-5 TRBD1 TRBV2 CASSGTGRENQPQHF TGTGCCAGCAGTGGGACAGGAAGGGAAAATCAGCCCCAGCATTTT
- TRBJ1-6 TRBD1 TRBV19 CASSIGTVFNSPLHF TGTGCCAGTAGTATCGGGACAGTTTTTAATTCACCCCTCCACTTT
- TRBJ1-1 - TRBV27 CASSRVDGRGEAFF TGTGCCAGCAGCCGGGTGGACGGCCGCGGTGAAGCTTTCTTT
- TRBJ1-5 - TRBV28 CASRADSLSNQPQHF TGTGCCAGCAGGGCGGACAGTCTGAGCAATCAGCCCCAGCATTTT
once TRBJ2-7 TRBD1 TRBV6-1 CASSEGPTGGQAEQYF TGTGCCAGCAGTGAAGGACCCACAGGGGGGCAGGCCGAGCAGTACTTC
- TRBJ1-2 - TRBV6-5 CASSYSFLGGSGYTF TGTGCCAGCAGTTACTCGTTTTTGGGCGGGAGTGGCTACACCTTC
- TRBJ2-5 TRBD2 TRBV10-3 CAISAGLAEKETQYF TGTGCCATCAGTGCCGGACTAGCGGAGAAAGAGACCCAGTACTTC
- TRBJ2-3 TRBD2 TRBV5-1 CASSEYLAGDTQYF TGCGCCAGCAGCGAGTACCTAGCGGGAGATACGCAGTATTTT
- TRBJ1-6 TRBD1 TRBV28 CASKGTSGTVNSPLHF TGTGCCAGCAAAGGGACCTCCGGGACAGTAAATTCACCCCTCCACTTT
once TRBJ2-7 TRBD1 TRBV11-2 CASSFVAGQASSYEQYF TGTGCCAGCAGCTTTGTCGCGGGACAGGCAAGCTCCTACGAGCAGTACTTC
- TRBJ2-1 TRBD2 TRBV7-3 CASTDAGGAEQFF TGTGCCAGCACCGACGCGGGGGGTGCTGAGCAGTTCTTC
- TRBJ2-7 TRBD1 TRBV6-5 CASSYSGDRAYEQYF TGTGCCAGCAGTTACTCCGGGGACAGGGCCTACGAGCAGTACTTC
- TRBJ2-5 - TRBV5-4 CASSPASEETQYF TGTGCCAGCAGCCCCGCCTCGGAAGAGACCCAGTACTTC
- TRBJ2-1 TRBD1 TRBV18 CASSSLTTGVSGNEQFF TGTGCCAGCTCAAGCTTAACGACAGGGGTCTCGGGCAATGAGCAGTTCTTC
- TRBJ2-2 TRBD2 TRBV5-5 CASKGRDTGELFF TGTGCCAGCAAGGGGAGGGACACCGGGGAGCTGTTTTTT
- TRBJ2-5 - TRBV28 CASSPSKGNRETQYF TGTGCCAGCAGCCCCTCTAAGGGGAACAGAGAGACCCAGTACTTC
- TRBJ1-5 - TRBV15 CATSRDRGDQPQHF TGTGCCACCAGCAGAGATCGGGGGGATCAGCCCCAGCATTTT
- TRBJ1-1 - TRBV30 CAWTRGGGTEAFF TGTGCCTGGACCCGGGGAGGGGGGACTGAAGCTTTCTTT
once TRBJ1-1 - TRBV30 CAWSPRGGNTEAFF TGTGCCTGGAGCCCCCGGGGGGGGAACACTGAAGCTTTCTTT
- TRBJ2-1 - TRBV28 CASKFGNEQFF TGTGCCAGCAAATTTGGGAATGAGCAGTTCTTC